These 20 T cell receptor beta chains originate from one sample sequenced in a study of OX40 agonist ivuxolimab in advanced cancers. Library creation used the immunoSEQ multiplex PCR assay. In TCRdb, the immuneACCESS table is reduced to in-frame sequences with V and J assigned. These tables do not hold every clone; where another copy was compared, an unresolved V gene accounts for under half, and the others remain unexplained. The sample data list about 26,000 clones, and about 80% of these were observed just once. The biggest ten clones account for approximately 12% of the sample. The sample in question was CD4+ or CD8+ T cells sorted from blood, obtained in a trial of the OX40 agonist ivuxolimab. The receptors stem from an adult with an advanced solid tumor such as melanoma, head and neck, liver or kidney cancer.

The rearrangement links TRBV30 to TRBJ2-7; D remains ambiguous. The CDR3 contains 13 residues. The V end lost 1 base, the J end lost 4 bases, and 11 bases lay between the germline ends. The germline V gene encodes CDR1 GTSNPN and CDR2 SVGIG (reference sequence). The CDR3 sequence: CAWSEAIQYEQYF. CDR3 nucleotide sequence: TGTGCCTGGAGTGAGGCCATTCAATACGAGCAGTACTTC. The whole variable domain, remainder taken from reference TRBV30 and TRBJ2-7, is SQTIHQWPATLVQPVGSPLSLECTVEGTSNPNLYWYRQAAGRGLQLLFYSVGIGQISSEVPQNLSASRPQDRQFILSSKKLLLSDSGFYLCAWSEAIQYEQYFGPGTRLTVT.

This chain links TRBV4-1 with TRBJ2-2, with D unclear. V was clipped by 2 bases and J by 10 bases, with 20 bases between them. This CDR3 has 16 amino acids. Germline V CDR1 and CDR2: MGHRA, YSYEKL. The CDR3 region has the DNA TGCGCCAGCAGCCAATCGAAAGGGCAGAACCCCTCGGAGCTGTTTTTT. This sequence encodes CASSQSKGQNPSELFF.

V is TRBV6-6 and J is TRBJ1-1; 7 positions agree with TRBD1. The CDR3 is 15 residues long. V shed 6 bases and J 3 bases; nucleotides not matched to a gene: 10. Germline CDR1 reads MNHNY; CDR2 reads SVGAGI (reference sequence). The CDR3 nucleotides read TGTGCCAGCAGCCCCGGGACAGACTGGGACACTGAAGCTTTCTTT. It translates to CASSPGTDWDTEAFF.

This chain uses TRBV12-2 with TRBJ2-2; the table gives TRBD2 as D, unverified against the DNA. TRBV12-2 corresponds to a pseudogene. The length of the CDR3 is 22 residues. As DNA, the CDR3 is TGTGCAAGTCGCTTATGCACCCTAGGGACTAGCGGGGGGCCCGCGAACACCGGGGAGCTGTTTTTT. It specifies CASRLCTLGTSGGPANTGELFF.

V usage is TRBV10-1 and J usage is TRBJ2-5; TRBD1 matches 7 bases. Trimming took 0 bases from V and 4 from J; bases not matched to a gene: 8. CDR3 length: 16 amino acids. Germline-derived CDR1 and CDR2 are WNHNN and SYGVQD (reference sequence). In DNA form, the CDR3 reads TGCGCCAGCAGTGAGTCCGATGAAGGGGGCCCAGAGACCCAGTACTTC. Translation: CASSESDEGGPETQYF.

CDR3: CATQSGQGEAFF. The CDR3 region has the DNA TGTGCCACCCAGAGTGGACAGGGAGAAGCTTTCTTT. The rearrangement links TRBV19 to TRBJ1-1, with 8 nucleotides matching TRBD1. The CDR3 sequence is 12 residues long. CDR1 is LNHDA, CDR2 SQIVND, per germline (reference sequence). V dropped 10 bases and J dropped 8; count of bases not matched to a gene: 9.

J is TRBJ1-1 and V is TRBV6-1; D not resolved. V was trimmed by 9 bases and J by 1 base, leaving 18 bases between them. Germline loops: CDR1 MNHNS, CDR2 SASEGT. The CDR3 runs to 15 residues. DNA for the CDR3: TGTGCCAGTACATCCGAGGGAAGGGCGAACACTGAAGCTTTCTTT. Amino acids: CASTSEGRANTEAFF.

V usage is TRBV18 and J usage is TRBJ2-2; D not certain. V lost 9 bases and J 1 base, leaving 9 bases between the germline ends. The CDR3 loop spans 13 amino acids. Germline assignment: CDR1 KGHSH and CDR2 LQKENI. CDR3 protein: CASPIQNTGELFF. Here the CDR3 DNA reads TGTGCCAGTCCCATCCAGAACACCGGGGAGCTGTTTTTT.

J is TRBJ2-1 and V is TRBV6-1; D is perhaps TRBD1 (6 bases). V was shortened by 2 bases and J by 4 bases, with 12 bases between the two germline ends. There are 15 residues in the CDR3. The germline V gene encodes CDR1 MNHNS and CDR2 SASEGT. The CDR3 DNA is TGTGCCAGCAGTGAATGGACAGAGGTGTACAATGAGCAGTTCTTC. It translates to CASSEWTEVYNEQFF.

This rearrangement joins TRBV18 to TRBJ1-4; D is undetermined. This CDR3 region has 15 residues. V was pared by 3 bases and J by 0 bases, with 8 bases between. Germline lookup yields CDR1 KGHSH and CDR2 LQKENI. This CDR3 reads CASSPPGATNEKLFF. As DNA, the CDR3 is TGTGCCAGCTCACCTCCGGGAGCAACTAATGAAAAACTGTTTTTT.

Concerning this clone itself: Other nucleotide sequences in the sample specify the same CDR3. The chain joins TRBV9 to TRBJ2-5; D unresolved. The CDR3 has 12 amino acids. The germline gives CDR1 SGDLS, CDR2 YYNGEE. Trimming cost V 3 bases and J 1 base, with 4 bases left between them. The CDR3 reads CASSGLQETQYF. DNA of the CDR3: TGTGCCAGCAGCGGTCTCCAAGAGACCCAGTACTTC.

The V call is TRBV7-9, the J call TRBJ1-2; 9 bases are shared with TRBD1. The germline V gene encodes CDR1 SEHNR and CDR2 FQNEAQ (reference sequence). Germline trimming cut 4 bases from V and 8 bases from J; bases unmatched to any gene: 8. This CDR3 has 14 residues. DNA for the CDR3: TGTGCCAGCAGCTCAGGGACAGGGTATTTCGGCTACACCTTC. It encodes CASSSGTGYFGYTF.

The rearrangement links TRBV6-5 to TRBJ2-3; 11 bases agree with TRBD2. The J segment lost 2 bases and the V segment lost 4 bases, leaving 5 bases of the junction unmatched. The CDR3 covers 16 residues. Germline CDR1 reads MNHEY; CDR2 reads SVGAGI. CDR3 region: CASSSGSGGATDTQYF. The CDR3 DNA reads TGTGCCAGCAGTTCGGGTAGCGGGGGGGCCACAGATACGCAGTATTTT.

By proportion, this clone is medium-sized (0.01 to 0.1%). This chain links TRBV6-5 with TRBJ2-7; no clear D. Germline CDR1 is MNHEY and CDR2 is SVGAGI. V lost 4 bases to trimming and J lost 5 bases, with 9 bases between them. This CDR3 is 12 amino acids long. CDR3 in DNA: TGTGCCAGCAGTTCCCAACTAAACGAGCAGTACTTC. The encoded protein is CASSSQLNEQYF.

The rearrangement links TRBV4-1 to TRBJ1-1; D gene uncertain. V shed 0 bases and J shed 1 base, with 12 bases lying between them. Germline CDR1 is MGHRA and CDR2 is YSYEKL. The CDR3 consists of 16 residues. This chain's CDR3 is CASSQDSLETNTEAFF. In nucleotides, the CDR3 is TGCGCCAGCAGCCAAGACAGTCTAGAGACGAACACTGAAGCTTTCTTT.

This chain joins TRBV7-9 and TRBJ1-3, with D possibly being TRBD1 (5 bases). V was shortened by 3 bases and J by 6 bases, with 18 bases between the two germline ends. In germline, CDR1 is SEHNR, CDR2 FQNEAQ (reference sequence). The CDR3 spans 16 residues. The CDR3 coding sequence is TGTGCCAGCAGCTTCCGGGGTGACGGAGGGGAAAACACCATATATTTT. Residues: CASSFRGDGGENTIYF.

This rearrangement joins TRBV16 to TRBJ1-3; D not certain. The CDR3 loop spans 16 amino acids. V was cut by 0 bases and J by 3 bases, with 12 bases left in between. The germline gives CDR1 KGHSY, CDR2 FQNENV. CDR3 in DNA: TGTGCCAGCAGCCAATCGGCAGGAACAAATGGAAACACCATATATTTT. Amino acid sequence: CASSQSAGTNGNTIYF.

This clone was counted once. The genes are TRBV4-2 and TRBJ2-1; D perhaps matches TRBD2 (7 bases). V dropped 1 base and J dropped 4 bases, with 14 bases sitting between them. This CDR3 spans 16 amino acids. From germline, CDR1 is LGHNA and CDR2 YNFKEQ. The CDR3 DNA is TGTGCCAGCAGCCAAGGGGGGGGCAACAAATACAATGAGCAGTTCTTC. Translating it yields CASSQGGGNKYNEQFF.

The chain combines TRBV6-6 with TRBJ2-7, with D possibly TRBD2 on 7 matching bases. CDR1 is MNHNY and CDR2 is SVGAGI in the germline V gene (reference sequence). The CDR3 extends over 14 amino acids. V was shortened by 2 bases and J by 5 bases, with 13 bases between the two germline ends. Written as DNA, the CDR3 is TGTGCCAGCAGTTACGGCGGGGGCCCGAACGAGCAGTACTTC. It codes for CASSYGGGPNEQYF.

This chain joins TRBV7-8 and TRBJ2-1; 8 nucleotides agree with TRBD2. The germline V gene has CDR1 SGHVS and CDR2 FQNEAQ. There are 16 residues in the CDR3. The ends lost 4 bases at V and 8 bases at J; junction bases unmatched: 13. The CDR3 nucleotides read TGTGCCAGCAGCTCCTACGGGGGGGCCAATGGGGATGAGCAGTTCTTC. Its translation is CASSSYGGANGDEQFF.